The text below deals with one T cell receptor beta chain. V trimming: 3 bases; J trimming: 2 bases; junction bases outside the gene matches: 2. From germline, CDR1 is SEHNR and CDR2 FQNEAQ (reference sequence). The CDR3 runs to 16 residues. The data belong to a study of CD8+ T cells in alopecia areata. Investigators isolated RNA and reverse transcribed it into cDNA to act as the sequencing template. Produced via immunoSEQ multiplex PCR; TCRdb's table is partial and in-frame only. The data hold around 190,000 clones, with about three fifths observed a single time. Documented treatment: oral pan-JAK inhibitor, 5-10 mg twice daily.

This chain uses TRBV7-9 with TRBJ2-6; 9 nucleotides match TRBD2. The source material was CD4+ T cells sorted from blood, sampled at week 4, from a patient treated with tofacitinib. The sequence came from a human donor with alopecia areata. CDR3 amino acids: CASSLLAGAGANVLTF. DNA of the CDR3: TGTGCCAGCAGCTTGTTAGCGGGAGCTGGGGCCAACGTCCTGACTTTC.